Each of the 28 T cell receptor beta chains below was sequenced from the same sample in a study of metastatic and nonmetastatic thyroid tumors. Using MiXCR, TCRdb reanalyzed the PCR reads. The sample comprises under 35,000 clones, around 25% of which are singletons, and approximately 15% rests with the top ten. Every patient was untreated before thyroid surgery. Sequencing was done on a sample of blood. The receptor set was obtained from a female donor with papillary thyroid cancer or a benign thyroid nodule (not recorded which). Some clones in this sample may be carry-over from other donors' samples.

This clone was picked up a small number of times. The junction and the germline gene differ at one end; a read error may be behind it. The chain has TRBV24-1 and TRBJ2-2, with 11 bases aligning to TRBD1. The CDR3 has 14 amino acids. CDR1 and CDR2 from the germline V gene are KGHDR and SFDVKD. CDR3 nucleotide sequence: TGTGCCTCCCGGACAGGGGGCTACACCTGGGAGCTGTTTTTT. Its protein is CASRTGGYTWELFF.

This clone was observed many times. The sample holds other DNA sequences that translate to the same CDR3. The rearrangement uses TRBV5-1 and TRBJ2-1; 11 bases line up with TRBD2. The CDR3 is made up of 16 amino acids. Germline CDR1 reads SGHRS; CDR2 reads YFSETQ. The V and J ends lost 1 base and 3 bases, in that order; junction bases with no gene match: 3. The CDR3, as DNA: TGCGCCAGCAGCTTGCATAGCGGGAGGGGCTACAATGAGCAGTTCTTC. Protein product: CASSLHSGRGYNEQFF.

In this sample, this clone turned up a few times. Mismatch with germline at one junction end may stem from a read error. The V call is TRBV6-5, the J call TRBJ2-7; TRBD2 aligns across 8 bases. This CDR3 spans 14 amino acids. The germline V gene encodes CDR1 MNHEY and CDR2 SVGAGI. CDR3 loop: CASSYNGAGADPVF. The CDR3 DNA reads TGTGCCAGCAGTTACAACGGAGCGGGAGCAGACCCCGTCTTC.

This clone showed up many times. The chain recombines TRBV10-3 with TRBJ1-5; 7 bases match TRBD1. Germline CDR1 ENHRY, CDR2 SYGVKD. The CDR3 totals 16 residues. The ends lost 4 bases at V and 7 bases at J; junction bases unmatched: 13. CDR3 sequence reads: CAISAQGQDSGQPQHF. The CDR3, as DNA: TGTGCCATCAGTGCCCAAGGACAGGACTCGGGACAGCCCCAGCATTTT.

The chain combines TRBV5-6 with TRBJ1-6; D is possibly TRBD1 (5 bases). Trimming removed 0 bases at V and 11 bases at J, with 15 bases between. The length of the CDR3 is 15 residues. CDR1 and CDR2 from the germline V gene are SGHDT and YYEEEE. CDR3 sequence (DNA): TGTGCCAGCAGCTTGGAGGGCAGGGCTCGGGCACCCCTCCACTTT. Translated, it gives CASSLEGRARAPLHF.

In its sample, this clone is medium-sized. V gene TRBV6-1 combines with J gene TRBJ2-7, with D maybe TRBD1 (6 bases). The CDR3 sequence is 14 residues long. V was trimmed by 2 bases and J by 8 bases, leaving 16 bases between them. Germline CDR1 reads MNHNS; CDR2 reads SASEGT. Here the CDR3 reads CASSERTANGQQYF. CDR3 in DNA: TGTGCCAGCAGTGAAAGGACAGCAAATGGCCAGCAGTACTTC.

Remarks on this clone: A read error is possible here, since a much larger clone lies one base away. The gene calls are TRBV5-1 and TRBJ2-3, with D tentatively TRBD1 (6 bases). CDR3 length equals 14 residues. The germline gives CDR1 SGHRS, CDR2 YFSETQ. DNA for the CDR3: TGCACCAGCAACTTGAACAGGGACACAGACACGCAGTATTTT. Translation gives CTSNLNRDTDTQYF.

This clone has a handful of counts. The CDR3 here is CAISEGQGFSPLHF. CDR3 nucleotide sequence: TGTGCCATCAGTGAGGGACAGGGGTTTTCACCCCTCCACTTT. The V and J genes are TRBV10-3 and TRBJ1-6; TRBD1 matches at 9 bases. With 2 bases clipped from V and 9 bases from J, the junction kept 2 bases outside the gene matches. Germline V gene sequence: CDR1 ENHRY, CDR2 SYGVKD. The CDR3 contains 14 residues.

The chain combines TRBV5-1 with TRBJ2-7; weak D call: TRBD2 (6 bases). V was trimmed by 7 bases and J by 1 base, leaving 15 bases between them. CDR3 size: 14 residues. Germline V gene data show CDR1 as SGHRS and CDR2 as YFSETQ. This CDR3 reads CASRKGLTSYEQYF. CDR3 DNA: TGCGCCAGCCGCAAGGGACTGACATCCTACGAGCAGTACTTC.

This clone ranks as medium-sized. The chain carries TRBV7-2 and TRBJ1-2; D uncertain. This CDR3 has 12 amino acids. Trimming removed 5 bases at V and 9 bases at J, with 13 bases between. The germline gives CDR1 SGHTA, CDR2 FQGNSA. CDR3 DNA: TGTGCCAGCAGCACCCGGGAGGCAAGCTACACCTTC. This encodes CASSTREASYTF.

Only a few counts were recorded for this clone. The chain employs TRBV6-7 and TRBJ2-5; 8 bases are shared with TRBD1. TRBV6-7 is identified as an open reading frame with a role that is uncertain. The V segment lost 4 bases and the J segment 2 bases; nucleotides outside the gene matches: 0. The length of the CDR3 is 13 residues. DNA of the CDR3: TGTGCCAGCAGTTGGGACAGGCAAGAGACCCAGTACTTC. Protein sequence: CASSWDRQETQYF.

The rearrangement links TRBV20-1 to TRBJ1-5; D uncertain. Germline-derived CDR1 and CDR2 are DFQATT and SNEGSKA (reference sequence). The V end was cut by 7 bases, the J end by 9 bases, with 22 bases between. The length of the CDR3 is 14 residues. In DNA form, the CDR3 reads TGCAGTGTTAGGAAGGTGGACCTAAGTCGGCCCCAGCATTTT. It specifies CSVRKVDLSRPQHF.

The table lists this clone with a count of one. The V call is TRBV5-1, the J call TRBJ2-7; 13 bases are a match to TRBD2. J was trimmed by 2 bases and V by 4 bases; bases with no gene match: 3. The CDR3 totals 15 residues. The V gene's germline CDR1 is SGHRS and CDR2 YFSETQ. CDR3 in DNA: TGCGCCAGCAGCGCCGGGACTAGCGGGACCTACGAGCAGTACTTC. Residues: CASSAGTSGTYEQYF. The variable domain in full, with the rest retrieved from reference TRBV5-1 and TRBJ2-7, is KAGVTQTPRYLIKTRGQQVTLSCSPISGHRSVSWYQQTPGQGLQFLFEYFSETQRNKGNFPGRFSGRQFSNSRSEMNVSTLELGDSALYLCASSAGTSGTYEQYFGPGTRLTVT.

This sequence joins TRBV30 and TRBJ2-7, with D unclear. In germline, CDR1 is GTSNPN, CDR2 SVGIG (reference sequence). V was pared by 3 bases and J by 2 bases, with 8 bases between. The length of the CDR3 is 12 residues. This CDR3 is CAWRADTYEQYF. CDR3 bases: TGTGCCTGGAGGGCAGACACCTACGAGCAGTACTTC.

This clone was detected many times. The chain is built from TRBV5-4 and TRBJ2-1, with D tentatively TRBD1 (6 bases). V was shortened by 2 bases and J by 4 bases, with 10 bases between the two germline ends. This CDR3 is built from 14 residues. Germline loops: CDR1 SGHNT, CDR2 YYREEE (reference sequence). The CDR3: CASSFGGGYNEQFF. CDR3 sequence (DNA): TGTGCCAGCAGCTTTGGGGGCGGGTACAATGAGCAGTTCTTC.

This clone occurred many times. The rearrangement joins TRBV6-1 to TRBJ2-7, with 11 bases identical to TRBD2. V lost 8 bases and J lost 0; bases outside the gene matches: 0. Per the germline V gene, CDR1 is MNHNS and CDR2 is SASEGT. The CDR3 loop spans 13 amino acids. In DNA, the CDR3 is TGTGCCAGCGGGACTAGCGGCTCCTACGAGCAGTACTTC. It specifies CASGTSGSYEQYF.

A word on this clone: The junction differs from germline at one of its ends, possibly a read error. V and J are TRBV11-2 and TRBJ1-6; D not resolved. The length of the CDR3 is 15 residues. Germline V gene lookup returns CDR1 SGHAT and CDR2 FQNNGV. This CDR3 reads CASILGDIPNSPLHF. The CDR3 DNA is TGTGCCAGCATCTTAGGCGACATACCTAATTCACCCCTCCACTTT.

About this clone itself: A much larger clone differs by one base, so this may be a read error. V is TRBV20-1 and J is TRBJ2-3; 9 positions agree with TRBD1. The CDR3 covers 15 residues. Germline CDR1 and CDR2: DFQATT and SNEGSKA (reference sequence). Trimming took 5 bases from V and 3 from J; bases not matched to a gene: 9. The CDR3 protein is CSADGQGTRTDTQYF. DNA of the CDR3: TGCAGTGCTGACGGACAGGGGACGCGGACAGATACGCAGTATTTT.

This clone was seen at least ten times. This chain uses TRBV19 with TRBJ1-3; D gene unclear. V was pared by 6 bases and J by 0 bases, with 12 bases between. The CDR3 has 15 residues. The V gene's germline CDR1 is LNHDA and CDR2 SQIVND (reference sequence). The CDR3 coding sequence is TGTGCCAGTAGCGAGCGGCAGCGCTCTGGAAACACCATATATTTT. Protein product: CASSERQRSGNTIYF.

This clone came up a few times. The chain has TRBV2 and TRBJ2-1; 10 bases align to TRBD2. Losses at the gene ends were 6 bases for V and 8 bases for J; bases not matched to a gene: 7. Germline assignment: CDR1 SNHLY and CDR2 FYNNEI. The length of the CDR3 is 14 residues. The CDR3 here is CASRSGTSDHEQFF. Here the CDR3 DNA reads TGTGCCAGCAGGTCCGGGACTAGCGATCATGAGCAGTTCTTC.

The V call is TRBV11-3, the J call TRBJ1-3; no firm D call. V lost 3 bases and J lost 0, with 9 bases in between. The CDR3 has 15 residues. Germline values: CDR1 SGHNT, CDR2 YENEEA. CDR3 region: CASSLMTSSGNTIYF. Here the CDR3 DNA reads TGTGCCAGCAGCTTGATGACCAGCTCTGGAAACACCATATATTTT.

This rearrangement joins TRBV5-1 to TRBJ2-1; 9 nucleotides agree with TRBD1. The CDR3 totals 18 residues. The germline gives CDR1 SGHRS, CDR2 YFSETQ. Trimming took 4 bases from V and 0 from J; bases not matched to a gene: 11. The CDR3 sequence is CASSARTGEGSSYNEQFF. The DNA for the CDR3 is TGCGCCAGCAGCGCCCGGACAGGGGAGGGGAGCTCCTACAATGAGCAGTTCTTC.

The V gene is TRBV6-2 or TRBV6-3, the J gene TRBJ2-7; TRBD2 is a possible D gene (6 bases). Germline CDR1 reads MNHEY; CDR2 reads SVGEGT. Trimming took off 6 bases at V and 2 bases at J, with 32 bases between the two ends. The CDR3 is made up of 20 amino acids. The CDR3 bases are TGTGCCAGCAGGGCGAAAAGGGGTGGGAGGATTATTAGGCCGACCTACGAGCAGTACTTC. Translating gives CASRAKRGGRIIRPTYEQYF.

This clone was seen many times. The CDR3: CAWTARGNEQFF. CDR3 nucleotides: TGTGCCTGGACCGCTAGGGGAAATGAGCAGTTCTTC. The chain employs TRBV30 and TRBJ2-1, with D tentatively TRBD1 (5 bases). V lost 4 bases and J 7 bases, leaving 11 bases between the germline ends. This CDR3 is built from 12 residues. Germline assignment: CDR1 GTSNPN and CDR2 SVGIG (reference sequence). The full variable domain, its missing parts supplied by reference TRBV30 and TRBJ2-1, is SQTIHQWPATLVQPVGSPLSLECTVEGTSNPNLYWYRQAAGRGLQLLFYSVGIGQISSEVPQNLSASRPQDRQFILSSKKLLLSDSGFYLCAWTARGNEQFFGPGTRLTVL.

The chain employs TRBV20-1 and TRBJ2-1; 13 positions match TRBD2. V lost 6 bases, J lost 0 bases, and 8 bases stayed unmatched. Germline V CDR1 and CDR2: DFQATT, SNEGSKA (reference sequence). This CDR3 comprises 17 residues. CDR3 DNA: TGCAGTGCCCGGACTAGCGGGGGAACAAACTCCTACAATGAGCAGTTCTTC. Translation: CSARTSGGTNSYNEQFF.

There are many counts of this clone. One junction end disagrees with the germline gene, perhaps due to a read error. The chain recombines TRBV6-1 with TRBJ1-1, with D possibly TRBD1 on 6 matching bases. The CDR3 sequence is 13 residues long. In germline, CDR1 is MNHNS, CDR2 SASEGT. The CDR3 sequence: CASSRQGNAEAFF. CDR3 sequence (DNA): TGTGCCAGCAGCCGTCAGGGGAACGCTGAAGCTTTCTTT.

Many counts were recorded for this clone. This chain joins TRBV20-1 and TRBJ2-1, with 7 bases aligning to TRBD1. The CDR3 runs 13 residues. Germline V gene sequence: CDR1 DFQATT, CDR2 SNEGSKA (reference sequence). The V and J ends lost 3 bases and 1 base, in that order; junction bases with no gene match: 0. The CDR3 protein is CSARTGSYNEQFF. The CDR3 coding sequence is TGCAGTGCTAGGACAGGGTCCTACAATGAGCAGTTCTTC.

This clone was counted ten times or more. Here the CDR3 DNA reads TGCAGTGCTTATTTCTACGAGCAGTACTTC. It is translated as CSAYFYEQYF. The V gene is TRBV20-1, the J gene TRBJ2-7; no definite D call. Germline assignment: CDR1 DFQATT and CDR2 SNEGSKA (reference sequence). With 5 bases removed from V and 3 bases from J, the gap between germline ends came to 5 bases. The CDR3 has 10 residues.